The 10 T cell receptor beta chains in this list originate from one sample, sequenced in a study of OX40 agonist ivuxolimab in advanced cancers. Profiled with immunoSEQ multiplex PCR; TCRdb holds only in-frame clones, not every one. Seen here are more than 65,000 clones, more than 70% observed once, and the top ten hold roughly 6%. The source material was CD4+ or CD8+ T cells sorted from blood, sampled in a trial of the OX40 agonist ivuxolimab. The receptors shown here come from an adult with an advanced solid tumor such as melanoma, head and neck, liver or kidney cancer.

The genes are TRBV29-1 and TRBJ2-5; 8 bases align to TRBD1. This CDR3 contains 15 residues. Trimming took 5 bases from V and 5 from J; bases not matched to a gene: 13. Germline lookup yields CDR1 SQVTM and CDR2 ANQGSEA. The CDR3 nucleotides read TGCAGCGTTTTATTCTGGCAGGGGGCTTGGGAGACCCAGTACTTC. Encoded protein: CSVLFWQGAWETQYF.

This clone was found a few times. The chain couples TRBV5-1 to TRBJ2-6; 10 bases line up with TRBD1. The CDR3 length is 17 residues. J was trimmed by 0 bases and V by 6 bases; bases with no gene match: 6. Per germline, CDR1 SGHRS and CDR2 YFSETQ. The CDR3 DNA follows: TGCGCCAGCAACGGACAGGGGGGATTCTCTGGGGCCAACGTCCTGACTTTC. It codes for CASNGQGGFSGANVLTF.

This chain's CDR3 is CASSLRTGPNTEAFF. CDR3 bases: TGCGCCAGCAGCTTAAGGACAGGTCCGAACACTGAAGCTTTCTTT. This chain links TRBV5-1 with TRBJ1-1, with 7 nucleotides matching TRBD1. Germline V gene lookup returns CDR1 SGHRS and CDR2 YFSETQ. The trim removed 2 bases at V and 1 base at J, leaving 5 bases unmatched. CDR3 length: 15 amino acids. Complete variable domain (other parts from reference TRBV5-1 and TRBJ1-1): KAGVTQTPRYLIKTRGQQVTLSCSPISGHRSVSWYQQTPGQGLQFLFEYFSETQRNKGNFPGRFSGRQFSNSRSEMNVSTLELGDSALYLCASSLRTGPNTEAFFGQGTRLTVV.

The chain combines TRBV5-1 with TRBJ1-5; a weak D match, TRBD1 (5 bases). The CDR3 loop spans 14 amino acids. Looked up from germline, CDR1 is SGHRS and CDR2 is YFSETQ. V was clipped by 4 bases and J by 3 bases, with 11 bases between them. The chain's CDR3 is CASSPGGVNQPQHF. The CDR3 DNA reads as TGCGCCAGCAGCCCCGGGGGGGTCAATCAGCCCCAGCATTTT.

This clone has more than one count but fewer than ten. The chain joins TRBV21-1 to TRBJ1-5. TRBV21-1 is deemed a pseudogene. This CDR3 has 11 residues. CDR3 loop: CASSNRQPQHF. Written as DNA, the CDR3 is TGTGCCAGCAGCAATAGACAGCCCCAGCATTTT.

In this sample, this clone turned up a few times. This chain joins TRBV5-1 and TRBJ2-5, with TRBD2 identical over 8 bases. The DNA end lines up better with TRBJ2-7; the J call may be wrong. This CDR3 has 15 amino acids. Per germline, CDR1 SGHRS and CDR2 YFSETQ. CDR3 nucleotides: TGCGCCAGCAGCACCACGGGAGGGAGATCCTACGAGCAGTACTTC. It specifies CASSTTGGRSYEQYF.

The rearrangement links TRBV19 to TRBJ2-1; 8 nucleotides agree with TRBD2. The CDR3 runs to 15 residues. In germline, CDR1 is LNHDA, CDR2 SQIVND (reference sequence). Trimming at V came to 5 bases and at J to 6 bases, leaving 9 bases not matched to a gene. The CDR3 nucleotides read TGTGCCAGTAGTTCACCTCGGGAGGGCCGCAATGAGCAGTTCTTC. Protein: CASSSPREGRNEQFF.

The gene calls are TRBV9 and TRBJ2-3, with 10 bases identical to TRBD2. The germline V gene has CDR1 SGDLS and CDR2 YYNGEE. V shed 6 bases and J 3 bases; nucleotides not matched to a gene: 13. The CDR3 is 17 residues long. The CDR3 nucleotides read TGTGCCAGCACTCAGGCGGCTAGCGGGAGTGGTACAGATACGCAGTATTTT. It yields the protein CASTQAASGSGTDTQYF.

This chain uses TRBV29-1 with TRBJ2-1, with TRBD2 identical over 11 bases. The length of the CDR3 is 16 residues. The junction had 12 bases not matched to a gene; V was cut back by 7 bases and J by 4 bases. CDR1 and CDR2 from the germline V gene are SQVTM and ANQGSEA. The CDR3 DNA sequence: TGCAGCGGAAAACCTCTAGCGGGGGGCTTATACAATGAGCAGTTCTTC. Translation gives CSGKPLAGGLYNEQFF.

The chain couples TRBV19 to TRBJ2-1, with 11 positions matching TRBD1. CDR1 and CDR2 from the germline V gene are LNHDA and SQIVND (reference sequence). The CDR3 is 15 amino acids. The V segment lost 3 bases and the J segment 4 bases; nucleotides outside the gene matches: 2. As DNA, the CDR3 is TGTGCCAGTAGTATCGGGACAGGGGGTTACAATGAGCAGTTCTTC. Its protein is CASSIGTGGYNEQFF.